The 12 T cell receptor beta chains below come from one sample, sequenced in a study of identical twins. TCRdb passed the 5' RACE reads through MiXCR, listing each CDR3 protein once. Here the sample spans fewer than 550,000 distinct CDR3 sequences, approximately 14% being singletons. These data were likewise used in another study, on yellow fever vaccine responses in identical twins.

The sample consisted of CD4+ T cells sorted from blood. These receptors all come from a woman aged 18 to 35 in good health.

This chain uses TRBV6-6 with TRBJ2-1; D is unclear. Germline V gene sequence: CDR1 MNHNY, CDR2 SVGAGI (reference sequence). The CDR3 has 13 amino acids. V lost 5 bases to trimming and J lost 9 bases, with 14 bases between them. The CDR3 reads CASSRTKSGEQFF. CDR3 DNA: TGTGCCAGCAGTCGGACCAAATCCGGTGAGCAGTTCTTC.

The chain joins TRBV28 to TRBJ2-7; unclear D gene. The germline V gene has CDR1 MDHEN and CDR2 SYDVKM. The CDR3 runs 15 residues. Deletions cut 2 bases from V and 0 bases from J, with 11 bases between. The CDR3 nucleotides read TGTGCCAGCAGTTTAGCACAGCTAAGCTCCTACGAGCAGTACTTC. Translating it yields CASSLAQLSSYEQYF.

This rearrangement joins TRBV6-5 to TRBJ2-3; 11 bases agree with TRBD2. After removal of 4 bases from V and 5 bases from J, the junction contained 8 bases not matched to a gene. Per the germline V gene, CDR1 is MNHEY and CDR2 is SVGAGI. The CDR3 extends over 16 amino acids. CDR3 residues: CASSFLLAGVGDTQYF. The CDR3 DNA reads TGTGCCAGCAGTTTCCTACTAGCGGGAGTAGGAGATACGCAGTATTTT.

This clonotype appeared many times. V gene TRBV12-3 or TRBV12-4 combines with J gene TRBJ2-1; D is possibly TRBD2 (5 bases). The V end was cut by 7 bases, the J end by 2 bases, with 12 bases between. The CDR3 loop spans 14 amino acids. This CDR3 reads CASNSNGAYNEQFF. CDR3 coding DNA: TGTGCCAGCAATTCTAACGGGGCCTACAATGAGCAGTTCTTC.

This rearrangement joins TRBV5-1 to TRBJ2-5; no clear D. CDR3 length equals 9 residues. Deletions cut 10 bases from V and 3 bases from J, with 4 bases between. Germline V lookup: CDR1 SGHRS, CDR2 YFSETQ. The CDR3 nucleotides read TGCGCCGGAAAAGAGACCCAGTACTTC. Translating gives CAGKETQYF. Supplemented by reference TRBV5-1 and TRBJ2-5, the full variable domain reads KAGVTQTPRYLIKTRGQQVTLSCSPISGHRSVSWYQQTPGQGLQFLFEYFSETQRNKGNFPGRFSGRQFSNSRSEMNVSTLELGDSALYLCAGKETQYFGPGTRLLVL.

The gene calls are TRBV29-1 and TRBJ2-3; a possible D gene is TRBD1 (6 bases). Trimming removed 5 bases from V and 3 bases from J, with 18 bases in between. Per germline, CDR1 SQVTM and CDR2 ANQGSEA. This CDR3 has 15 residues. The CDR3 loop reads CSVQIPTGRTDTQYF. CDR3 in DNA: TGCAGCGTTCAGATCCCCACAGGGCGGACAGATACGCAGTATTTT.

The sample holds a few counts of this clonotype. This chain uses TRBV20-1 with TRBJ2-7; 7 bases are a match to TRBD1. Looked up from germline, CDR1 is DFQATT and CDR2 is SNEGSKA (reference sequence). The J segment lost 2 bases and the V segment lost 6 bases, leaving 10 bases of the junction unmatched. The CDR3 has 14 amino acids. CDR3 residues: CSARDYRGTYEQYF. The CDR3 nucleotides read TGCAGTGCGCGAGATTACAGGGGAACCTACGAGCAGTACTTC.

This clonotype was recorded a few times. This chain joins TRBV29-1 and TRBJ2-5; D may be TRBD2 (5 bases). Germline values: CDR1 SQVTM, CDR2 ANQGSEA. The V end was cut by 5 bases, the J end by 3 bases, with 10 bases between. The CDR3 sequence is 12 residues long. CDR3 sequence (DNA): TGCAGCGTTTCGCACGGGGAAGAGACCCAGTACTTC. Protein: CSVSHGEETQYF.

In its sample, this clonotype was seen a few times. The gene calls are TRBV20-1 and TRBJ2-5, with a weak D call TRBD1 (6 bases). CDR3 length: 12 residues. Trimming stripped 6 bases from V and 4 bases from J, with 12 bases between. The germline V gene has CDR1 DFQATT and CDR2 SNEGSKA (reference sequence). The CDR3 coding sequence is TGCAGTGCCGTCAGGGGAGTAGAGACCCAGTACTTC. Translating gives CSAVRGVETQYF.

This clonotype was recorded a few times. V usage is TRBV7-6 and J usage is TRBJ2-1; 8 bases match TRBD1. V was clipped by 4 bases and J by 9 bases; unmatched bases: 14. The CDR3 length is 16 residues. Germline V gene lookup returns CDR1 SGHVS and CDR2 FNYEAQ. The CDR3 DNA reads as TGTGCCAGCAGCTCATCGGGCAGGGGGCAATTCACTGAGCAGTTCTTC. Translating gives CASSSSGRGQFTEQFF.

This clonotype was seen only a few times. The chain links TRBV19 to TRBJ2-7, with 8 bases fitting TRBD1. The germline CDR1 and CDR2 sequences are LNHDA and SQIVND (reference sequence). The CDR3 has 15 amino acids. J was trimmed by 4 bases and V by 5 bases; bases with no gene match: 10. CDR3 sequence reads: CASSANRDRPYEQYF. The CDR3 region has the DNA TGTGCCAGTAGTGCGAACCGGGACAGGCCTTACGAGCAGTACTTC.

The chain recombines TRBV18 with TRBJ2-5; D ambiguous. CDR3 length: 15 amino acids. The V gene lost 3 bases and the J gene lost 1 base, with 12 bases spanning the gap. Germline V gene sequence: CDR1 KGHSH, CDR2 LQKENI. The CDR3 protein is CASSPRGRFQETQYF. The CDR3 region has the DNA TGTGCCAGCTCACCGAGAGGCAGATTCCAAGAGACCCAGTACTTC.